The 21 T cell receptor beta chains given below trace back to one sample, sequenced in a study of cytomegalovirus exposure and HLA in healthy donors. PCR involved 60 Vbeta and 13 Jbeta primers. Data came from immunoSEQ multiplex PCR; TCRdb stores just in-frame clones and leaves some out. In the table there are fewer than 250,000 clones, roughly 77% of which are singletons. What was sequenced was PBMCs. These receptor sequences come from a woman aged 25 to 39 in good health and CMV-seropositive.

J is TRBJ2-7 and V is TRBV11-2; 13 bases line up with TRBD2. CDR1 is SGHAT and CDR2 is FQNNGV in the germline V gene. The V segment lost 2 bases and the J segment 3 bases; nucleotides outside the gene matches: 10. The CDR3 extends over 18 amino acids. The CDR3: CASSLKAGLAGLFYEQYF. CDR3 bases: TGTGCCAGCAGCTTAAAAGCGGGACTAGCGGGACTTTTCTACGAGCAGTACTTC.

The V call is TRBV15, the J call TRBJ2-1; 10 bases fit TRBD1. The CDR3 is made up of 16 amino acids. J lost 5 bases, V lost 1 base, and 5 bases had no gene match. The germline gives CDR1 LNHNV, CDR2 YYDKDF (reference sequence). The DNA for the CDR3 is TGTGCCACCAGCAGAGGGGGGACAGGGGACGACAATGAGCAGTTCTTC. Translated, it gives CATSRGGTGDDNEQFF.

This clone was detected only once. This chain links TRBV2 with TRBJ2-1; the D gene is possibly TRBD2 (6 bases). The CDR3 is 15 residues long. Per the germline V gene, CDR1 is SNHLY and CDR2 is FYNNEI. V lost 4 bases, J lost 10 bases, and 20 bases lay in between. CDR3: CASSVHLAPGEEQFF. In DNA form, the CDR3 reads TGTGCCAGCAGTGTTCACTTGGCCCCGGGGGAAGAGCAGTTCTTC. The whole variable domain, remainder taken from reference TRBV2 and TRBJ2-1, is EPEVTQTPSHQVTQMGQEVILRCVPISNHLYFYWYRQILGQKVEFLVSFYNNEISEKSEIFDDQFSVERPDGSNFTLKIRSTKLEDSAMYFCASSVHLAPGEEQFFGPGTRLTVL.

This clone was observed once. This sequence joins TRBV29-1 and TRBJ2-7, with 7 bases matching TRBD2. This CDR3 is built from 16 residues. V lost 2 bases and J lost 6; bases outside the gene matches: 16. From germline, CDR1 is SQVTM and CDR2 ANQGSEA. This CDR3 reads CSVESPKEGGPGEQYF. CDR3 DNA sequence: TGCAGCGTTGAATCTCCGAAAGAGGGAGGGCCTGGCGAGCAGTACTTC.

The chain recombines TRBV6-5 with TRBJ1-1; tentatively, D is TRBD1 (5 bases). Germline V CDR1 and CDR2: MNHEY, SVGAGI. V dropped 2 bases and J dropped 4 bases, with 17 bases sitting between them. CDR3 size: 16 residues. The CDR3 here is CASSYPSQGKGTEAFF. In DNA, the CDR3 is TGTGCCAGCAGTTACCCGAGTCAGGGAAAAGGCACTGAAGCTTTCTTT.

In this sample, this clone turned up a few times. The chain couples TRBV5-5 to TRBJ2-1; TRBD2 matches at 10 bases. CDR1 is SGHKS, CDR2 YYEKEE, per germline (reference sequence). V lost 6 bases, J lost 7 bases, and 16 bases stayed unmatched. This CDR3 is 17 amino acids long. The CDR3 DNA reads as TGTGCCAGCAACTCTTATCTAGCGGGAGTAGGGGGGAATGAGCAGTTCTTC. Its protein product is CASNSYLAGVGGNEQFF.

This chain joins TRBV6-6 and TRBJ1-2; D not certain. Trimming pared 3 bases from V and 7 bases from J, leaving 12 bases between. There are 13 residues in the CDR3. The germline CDR1 and CDR2 sequences are MNHNY and SVGAGI (reference sequence). The CDR3 nucleotides are TGTGCCAGCAGTTATGGAGACTCGTCTGGCTACACCTTC. It specifies CASSYGDSSGYTF.

This clone showed up just once. The rearrangement joins TRBV7-2 to TRBJ1-3, with D hard to call. CDR3 size: 15 residues. CDR1 is SGHTA and CDR2 is FQGNSA in the germline V gene. V lost 0 bases and J 0 bases, leaving 6 bases between the germline ends. CDR3 coding DNA: TGTGCCAGCAGCTTAGCGGCGGGCTCTGGAAACACCATATATTTT. Residues: CASSLAAGSGNTIYF. The full variable domain, its missing parts supplied by reference TRBV7-2 and TRBJ1-3, is GAGVSQSPSNKVTEKGKDVELRCDPISGHTALYWYRQSLGQGLEFLIYFQGNSAPDKSGLPSDRFSAERTGGSVSTLTIQRTQQEDSAVYLCASSLAAGSGNTIYFGEGSWLTVV.

The J gene is TRBJ2-7, the V gene TRBV7-6; 8 bases are shared with TRBD1. J gave up 3 bases and V 4 bases, and 5 bases lay outside the gene matches. The V gene's germline CDR1 is SGHVS and CDR2 FNYEAQ. CDR3 size: 14 residues. CDR3 amino acids: CASSSTGADYEQYF. CDR3 bases: TGTGCCAGCAGCTCGACAGGGGCGGACTACGAGCAGTACTTC.

V and J are TRBV6-6 and TRBJ2-5; 7 bases fit TRBD1. CDR1 is MNHNY and CDR2 is SVGAGI in the germline V gene (reference sequence). The CDR3 has 14 amino acids. The V gene end was trimmed by 6 bases and the J gene end by 4 bases; junction bases not matched to a gene: 8. CDR3 region: CASSHTTGLETQYF. The CDR3 nucleotides read TGTGCCAGCAGCCACACGACAGGGCTAGAGACCCAGTACTTC.

This clone was recorded once. This chain links TRBV28 with TRBJ1-1, with D perhaps matching TRBD1 (5 bases). CDR3 size: 12 residues. Germline V CDR1 and CDR2: MDHEN, SYDVKM. Trimming removed 6 bases from V and 6 bases from J, with 11 bases in between. The CDR3 DNA is TGTGCCAGCAGCTCCGGACACCCTGAAGCTTTCTTT. Translating gives CASSSGHPEAFF.

This sequence joins TRBV27 and TRBJ2-7, with TRBD2 matching 8 bases. The J segment lost 5 bases and the V segment lost 3 bases, leaving 9 bases of the junction unmatched. The germline CDR1 and CDR2 sequences are MNHEY and SMNVEV (reference sequence). This CDR3 is 15 amino acids long. The CDR3 region has the DNA TGTGCCAGCAGTTTTGTCGGGGGGGCGAGTAACGAGCAGTACTTC. It yields the protein CASSFVGGASNEQYF.

The chain has TRBV4-2 and TRBJ2-5; 12 bases align to TRBD2. The DNA end lines up better with TRBJ2-7; the J call may be wrong. The CDR3 spans 16 residues. Germline CDR1 and CDR2: LGHNA and YNFKEQ. The DNA for the CDR3 is TGTGCCAGCAGCCAAGAGACTAGCGGGAGTTGGGTCGAGCAGTACTTC. Its translation is CASSQETSGSWVEQYF.

The chain uses TRBV18 and TRBJ1-1; TRBD1 aligns across 9 bases. There are 13 residues in the CDR3. Per the germline V gene, CDR1 is KGHSH and CDR2 is LQKENI. V lost 9 bases and J lost 13; bases outside the gene matches: 15. DNA for the CDR3: TGTGCCAGTGGAACCGGGACAGGGATCTTAGGTTTCTTT. Translation: CASGTGTGILGFF.

The gene calls are TRBV20-1 and TRBJ2-7; the D gene is possibly TRBD1 (6 bases). Trimming took 6 bases from V and 7 from J, leaving 13 bases between them. Germline CDR1 reads DFQATT; CDR2 reads SNEGSKA (reference sequence). The CDR3 is made up of 11 amino acids. This CDR3 reads CSAQQGLEQYF. The CDR3 nucleotides are TGCAGTGCCCAACAGGGTCTGGAGCAGTACTTC.

This clone was observed a few times. The chain combines TRBV5-1 with TRBJ1-1, with 7 bases identical to TRBD1. Losses at the gene ends were 0 bases for V and 6 bases for J; bases not matched to a gene: 8. The V gene's germline CDR1 is SGHRS and CDR2 YFSETQ. The CDR3 consists of 15 residues. DNA of the CDR3: TGCGCCAGCAGCTTGGAAAGGGGGCTTAGCCCTGAAGCTTTCTTT. Protein product: CASSLERGLSPEAFF.

The rearrangement uses TRBV5-1 and TRBJ1-1; 9 nucleotides line up with TRBD1. This CDR3 region has 13 residues. Looked up from germline, CDR1 is SGHRS and CDR2 is YFSETQ. J lost 4 bases, V lost 4 bases, and 2 bases had no gene match. CDR3 nucleotide sequence: TGCGCCAGCAGCCTGGACAGGGGCACTGAAGCTTTCTTT. Translated: CASSLDRGTEAFF.

This clone showed up just a few times. The rearrangement uses TRBV7-9 and TRBJ1-1; 9 bases are a match to TRBD1. CDR1 and CDR2 (germline): SEHNR, FQNEAQ (reference sequence). With 4 bases clipped from V and 4 bases from J, the junction kept 4 bases outside the gene matches. CDR3 length equals 14 residues. The CDR3 is CASSWTGVGTEAFF. The CDR3 region has the DNA TGTGCCAGCAGCTGGACAGGGGTTGGCACTGAAGCTTTCTTT.

The gene calls are TRBV6-1 and TRBJ1-2; TRBD1 matches 8 bases. V lost 4 bases, J lost 4 bases, and 8 bases stayed unmatched. This CDR3 region has 15 residues. Germline V gene sequence: CDR1 MNHNS, CDR2 SASEGT. The CDR3 sequence is CASSAGGQGGYGYTF. CDR3 DNA: TGTGCCAGCAGTGCAGGAGGACAGGGTGGCTATGGCTACACCTTC.

V gene TRBV7-9 combines with J gene TRBJ2-3; 11 nucleotides line up with TRBD2. With 5 bases clipped from V and 0 bases from J, the junction kept 10 bases outside the gene matches. Per the germline V gene, CDR1 is SEHNR and CDR2 is FQNEAQ (reference sequence). The length of the CDR3 is 18 residues. The CDR3 DNA is TGTGCCAGCAGCCCCCAGGGACTAGCGGAAACTAGCACAGATACGCAGTATTTT. Translating gives CASSPQGLAETSTDTQYF.

J is TRBJ1-1 and V is TRBV19, with D perhaps TRBD1 (6 bases). The CDR3 extends over 14 amino acids. The germline gives CDR1 LNHDA, CDR2 SQIVND (reference sequence). The V end was cut by 6 bases, the J end by 1 base, with 12 bases between. The CDR3 sequence: CASRPQGGNTEAFF. CDR3 DNA sequence: TGTGCCAGTAGACCCCAAGGGGGGAACACTGAAGCTTTCTTT.